Listed here are 23 T cell receptor beta chains from one sample, sequenced in a study of blood T cells in healthy people across ages. Alongside a J-beta primer mix, a sample-barcoded 5' primer served in a second PCR lasting roughly 7 to 12 cycles. TCRdb reprocessed the 5' RACE reads via MiXCR and lists one record per CDR3 protein. The top ten hold roughly 3.4% of the sample, which has hundreds of thousands of distinct CDR3 sequences, 21% seen once. Sequencing was carried out using blood. All receptors derive from a man between 65 and 85 years old in good health.

This clonotype has at least ten counts. This chain uses TRBV10-3 with TRBJ2-3; either TRBD1 or TRBD2 may fit D (7 bases each). Trimming took off 5 bases at V and 6 bases at J, with 15 bases between the two ends. CDR3 length equals 14 residues. Germline CDR1 and CDR2: ENHRY and SYGVKD. The CDR3 here is CAISSTGRVDTQYF. The CDR3, as DNA: TGTGCCATCAGTTCGACAGGGAGGGTGGATACGCAGTATTTT.

This chain joins TRBV7-9 and TRBJ2-1, with D perhaps matching TRBD1 (6 bases). CDR1 is SEHNR and CDR2 is FQNEAQ in the germline V gene (reference sequence). Between the trimmed V and J ends, which lost 5 bases and 2 bases, there was a span of 13 bases. This CDR3 is 15 amino acids long. CDR3 region: CASSPRQATYNEQFF. The CDR3 coding sequence is TGTGCCAGCAGCCCTCGACAGGCCACCTACAATGAGCAGTTCTTC.

The table lists this clonotype with a few counts. A junction boundary mismatches the germline segment, possibly from a read error. The rearrangement joins TRBV3-1 to TRBJ2-5; D tentatively fits TRBD1 or TRBD2 (6 bases each). The length of the CDR3 is 14 residues. Per germline, CDR1 LGHDT and CDR2 YNNKEL (reference sequence). Here the CDR3 DNA reads TGTGCCAGCAGCAAAGAAGGAGGGGGAGAGACCCAGTACTTC. Protein: CASSKEGGGETQYF.

This clonotype has more than one count but fewer than ten. The chain's CDR3 is CAISESGVTGELFF. CDR3 bases: TGTGCCATCAGTGAGTCCGGCGTTACCGGGGAGCTGTTTTTT. This chain joins TRBV10-3 and TRBJ2-2; D is undetermined. The V gene lost 0 bases and the J gene lost 5 bases, with 7 bases spanning the gap. This CDR3 has 14 amino acids. Germline CDR1 and CDR2: ENHRY and SYGVKD.

The chain is built from TRBV9 and TRBJ2-1; D is undetermined. The germline V gene encodes CDR1 SGDLS and CDR2 YYNGEE. The ends were cut back, 0 bases at V and 0 bases at J, with 7 bases in the middle. CDR3 length equals 15 residues. CDR3 nucleotide sequence: TGTGCCAGCAGCGTAGGAGCGAGCTCCTACAATGAGCAGTTCTTC. This gives the protein CASSVGASSYNEQFF.

This clonotype was observed a few times. The chain is built from TRBV3-1 and TRBJ2-7; 8 positions match TRBD2. The better agreement between TRBJ2-5 and the DNA end casts doubt on the J call. The CDR3 contains 19 residues. Germline CDR1 is LGHDT and CDR2 is YNNKEL (reference sequence). CDR3 sequence (DNA): TGTGCCAGCAGCCAAGATGTAGGGGTAGCGGGACTATCCGAAGAGACCCAGTACTTC. It translates to CASSQDVGVAGLSEETQYF.

The chain recombines TRBV12-3 or TRBV12-4 with TRBJ1-1; maybe TRBD1 (5 bases). CDR3 length equals 13 residues. Trimming stripped 6 bases from V and 5 bases from J, with 13 bases between. CDR3 amino acids: CASSGTTETEAFF. The CDR3 DNA reads TGTGCCAGCAGCGGGACGACGGAGACTGAAGCTTTCTTT.

This clonotype appeared many times. CDR3 in amino acids: CASSLTTVGQETQYF. CDR3 sequence (DNA): TGTGCCAGCAGTTTAACGACAGTTGGTCAAGAGACCCAGTACTTC. This chain connects TRBV12-3 or TRBV12-4 to TRBJ2-5; TRBD1 is a possible D gene (5 bases). V was clipped by 2 bases and J by 2 bases, with 12 bases between them. This CDR3 has 15 amino acids.

In its sample, this clonotype was seen a few times. This chain uses TRBV4-2 with TRBJ2-3; D could derive from TRBD1 or TRBD2 (5 bases each). The CDR3 runs 14 residues. Trimming removed 0 bases at V and 6 bases at J, with 10 bases between. Germline V lookup: CDR1 LGHNA, CDR2 YNFKEQ. CDR3 loop: CASSQERGRDTQYF. CDR3 DNA: TGTGCCAGCAGCCAAGAGAGGGGACGGGATACGCAGTATTTT.

V and J are TRBV3-1 and TRBJ2-5, with 8 positions matching TRBD1. The closer fit of TRBJ2-1 to the DNA end suggests the J call may be wrong. There are 14 residues in the CDR3. In germline, CDR1 is LGHDT, CDR2 YNNKEL (reference sequence). Here the CDR3 DNA reads TGTGCCAGCAGCAATAGACAGGGGTGGAATGAGCAGTTCTTC. It encodes CASSNRQGWNEQFF.

This clonotype has just a few counts. The rearrangement joins TRBV15 to TRBJ1-1, with D possibly being TRBD1 (6 bases). The CDR3 is made up of 13 amino acids. Germline assignment: CDR1 LNHNV and CDR2 YYDKDF (reference sequence). V lost 3 bases and J 3 bases, leaving 8 bases between the germline ends. Here the CDR3 reads CATSRTGYTEAFF. Here the CDR3 DNA reads TGTGCCACCAGCAGGACAGGATACACTGAAGCTTTCTTT. The variable domain in full, with the rest retrieved from reference TRBV15 and TRBJ1-1, is DAMVIQNPRYQVTQFGKPVTLSCSQTLNHNVMYWYQQKSSQAPKLLFHYYDKDFNNEADTPDNFQSRRPNTSFCFLDIRSPGLGDTAMYLCATSRTGYTEAFFGQGTRLTVV.

The chain joins TRBV28 to TRBJ2-7; 7 bases are shared with TRBD1. The CDR3 extends over 15 amino acids. Looked up from germline, CDR1 is MDHEN and CDR2 is SYDVKM. The J segment lost 3 bases and the V segment lost 6 bases, leaving 11 bases of the junction unmatched. The CDR3 sequence is CASSPSDRVSYEQYF. The CDR3 DNA is TGTGCCAGCAGCCCCTCCGACAGGGTTAGCTACGAGCAGTACTTC. The whole variable domain, remainder taken from reference TRBV28 and TRBJ2-7, is DVKVTQSSRYLVKRTGEKVFLECVQDMDHENMFWYRQDPGLGLRLIYFSYDVKMKEKGDIPEGYSVSREKKERFSLILESASTNQTSMYLCASSPSDRVSYEQYFGPGTRLTVT.

The chain has TRBV6-1 and TRBJ1-6; D call uncertain. The CDR3 has 15 amino acids. CDR1 is MNHNS, CDR2 SASEGT, per germline. The V end lost 7 bases, the J end lost 5 bases, and 15 bases lay between the germline ends. CDR3 nucleotides: TGTGCCAGCAACGAACCGGGAGGAGATAATTCACCCCTCCACTTT. This codes for CASNEPGGDNSPLHF.

This chain links TRBV9 with TRBJ2-1; 13 bases are shared with TRBD2. The CDR3 sequence is 16 residues long. Trimming removed 4 bases from V and 8 bases from J; junction bases left unmatched: 9. Germline V gives CDR1 SGDLS, CDR2 YYNGEE. The CDR3 loop is CASSLRLAGGSDEQFF. CDR3 in DNA: TGTGCCAGCAGCCTCCGACTAGCGGGAGGCTCCGATGAGCAGTTCTTC. The full variable domain, its missing parts supplied by reference TRBV9 and TRBJ2-1, is DSGVTQTPKHLITATGQRVTLRCSPRSGDLSVYWYQQSLDQGLQFLIQYYNGEERAKGNILERFSAQQFPDLHSELNLSSLELGDSALYFCASSLRLAGGSDEQFFGPGTRLTVL.

The CDR3 is CASSLGTGVSKETQYF. For the CDR3, the DNA is TGCGCCAGCAGCTTGGGGACGGGGGTCTCCAAAGAGACCCAGTACTTC. J is TRBJ2-5 and V is TRBV5-1, with D possibly being TRBD2 (6 bases). Per the germline V gene, CDR1 is SGHRS and CDR2 is YFSETQ. V lost 0 bases to trimming and J lost 3 bases, with 15 bases between them. The CDR3 sequence is 16 residues long.

As concerns this clonotype: This could be a read error, since a much larger clone is one nucleotide away. J is TRBJ2-7 and V is TRBV20-1; weak D call: TRBD2 (6 bases). The CDR3 is made up of 12 amino acids. Germline assignment: CDR1 DFQATT and CDR2 SNEGSKA (reference sequence). The CDR3 region has the DNA TGCAGTGCTAGCGGGAGCTCCTACGAGCAGCACTTC. Its protein product is CSASGSSYEQHF.

The V call is TRBV6-2 or TRBV6-3, the J call TRBJ2-5, with TRBD1 as a possible D gene (6 bases). Per the germline V gene, CDR1 is MNHEY and CDR2 is SVGEGT. V lost 2 bases, J lost 2 bases, and 12 bases lay in between. The CDR3 extends over 15 amino acids. Here the CDR3 reads CASSYGGHSQETQYF. DNA for the CDR3: TGTGCCAGCAGTTACGGGGGACATTCTCAAGAGACCCAGTACTTC.

CDR3 amino acids: CASGSGSISYEQYF. CDR3 DNA: TGTGCCAGCGGGTCCGGGAGTATCTCCTACGAGCAGTACTTC. The chain recombines TRBV12-3 or TRBV12-4 with TRBJ2-5; possibly TRBD2 for D (6 bases). The DNA matches TRBJ2-7 better at its end, which makes the J call doubtful. CDR3 length equals 14 residues.

This clonotype was recorded a few times. Its ends do not fully match the called genes, so a read error is possible. This chain links TRBV29-1 with TRBJ2-5, with a possible D match to TRBD1 (6 bases). Germline CDR1 is SQVTM and CDR2 is ANQGSEA. CDR3 length: 13 residues. The CDR3 spells CSVVGAGVETRYF. The DNA for the CDR3 is TGCAGCGTTGTGGGGGCAGGGGTTGAGACCCGGTACTTC.

The chain carries TRBV20-1 and TRBJ2-5; TRBD2 matches 10 bases. Matching the DNA end better, TRBJ2-1 makes the J call doubtful. The CDR3 consists of 14 residues. Per the germline V gene, CDR1 is DFQATT and CDR2 is SNEGSKA (reference sequence). This CDR3 reads CSARPSGRASEQFF. DNA of the CDR3: TGCAGTGCTAGACCGAGCGGGAGGGCTTCTGAGCAGTTCTTC.

DNA for the CDR3: TGTGCCAGCAGTTCAGTCCCAGGGGGGCAGTATTTT. Protein sequence: CASSSVPGGQYF. The genes are TRBV27 and TRBJ2-3, with 7 bases that match TRBD1. This CDR3 spans 12 amino acids. CDR1 and CDR2 from the germline V gene are MNHEY and SMNVEV (reference sequence). V lost 4 bases, J lost 11 bases, and 6 bases stayed unmatched.

This chain uses TRBV15 with TRBJ1-2; perhaps TRBD1 as D (5 bases). The CDR3 consists of 15 residues. The germline V and J ends were trimmed by 1 base and 0 bases, with 9 bases remaining between them. Per germline, CDR1 LNHNV and CDR2 YYDKDF (reference sequence). Here the CDR3 reads CATSRVRGPNYGYTF. Here the CDR3 DNA reads TGTGCCACCAGCAGAGTTAGGGGACCTAACTATGGCTACACCTTC.

This chain joins TRBV20-1 and TRBJ1-1, with 9 positions matching TRBD1. J lost 7 bases, V lost 1 base, and 7 bases had no gene match. The CDR3 has 14 residues. Germline V gives CDR1 DFQATT, CDR2 SNEGSKA (reference sequence). The CDR3 sequence: CSARAGTGRGEAFF. The CDR3 DNA reads TGCAGTGCTAGAGCCGGGACAGGGAGGGGTGAAGCTTTCTTT.